What follows is one T cell receptor beta chain and its context. The antigen is not known. Germline V gene lookup returns CDR1 LNHDA and CDR2 SQIVND (reference sequence). The CDR3 covers 17 residues. The V end was cut by 0 bases, the J end by 1 base, with 13 bases between. This sample was included in a study of PD-1 blockade in classical Hodgkin lymphoma. Some clones are missing from TCRdb's copy, which holds only in-frame ones; the method was immunoSEQ multiplex PCR. This table has 35,000 to 45,000 clones, around nine tenths appearing once. Brentuximab vedotin exposure varied among the patients, all of whom had relapsed after autologous stem cell transplantation. Relapsed/refractory classical Hodgkin lymphoma patients had complete, partial or progressive responses. Study outcomes and limitations: By C4D1 there was a significant rise in CD4+ TCR diversity but not in CD8+ TCR diversity. Patients starting nivolumab under 1 year after ASCT were excluded.

This chain connects TRBV19 to TRBJ1-5, with D unclear. Sequencing used peripheral blood mononuclear cells (PBMCs), obtained before the second cycle of nivolumab. The sequence was collected from a human donor with classical Hodgkin lymphoma. The CDR3 DNA follows: TGTGCCAGTAGTATAGATGGGCCAGTTGTCAGCAATCAGCCCCAGCATTTT. Amino acids: CASSIDGPVVSNQPQHF.